These T cell receptor beta chains were read from a single sample in a study of OX40 agonist ivuxolimab in advanced cancers. Sequenced by immunoSEQ multiplex PCR; TCRdb stores in-frame clones only, minus some. The sample holds 60,000 to 75,000 clones, 85% to 90% seen once. Sample: CD4+ or CD8+ T cells sorted from blood, taken in a trial of the OX40 agonist ivuxolimab. These receptor sequences come from an adult with an advanced solid tumor such as melanoma, head and neck, liver or kidney cancer. CDR3s include the opening cysteine and the closing phenylalanine or tryptophan. Fields, in order: clone size, V gene, D gene, J gene, CDR3 protein. D genes are given only for firm matches. Only some rows state a clone size, as once, few, many or a class for expanded clones.

size: .; V: TRBV18; D: .; J: TRBJ2-3; CDR3: CASSPLSSLTDTQYF
size: .; V: TRBV29-1; D: .; J: TRBJ1-1; CDR3: CSACGARDTEAFF
size: .; V: TRBV10-3; D: .; J: TRBJ1-1; CDR3: CAISEWDRGTEAFF
size: .; V: TRBV5-1; D: .; J: TRBJ1-3; CDR3: CASSPRGDPGQGWPIYF
size: .; V: TRBV11-2; D: TRBD1; J: TRBJ1-4; CDR3: CASSRGQGYEKLFF
size: .; V: TRBV6-5; D: .; J: TRBJ1-1; CDR3: CASGGDKHTEAFF
size: .; V: TRBV15; D: .; J: TRBJ1-4; CDR3: CATSRDGRPFIATNEKLFF
size: .; V: TRBV11-1; D: .; J: TRBJ1-2; CDR3: CASSASGMSHYGYTF
size: few; V: TRBV6-5; D: .; J: TRBJ1-4; CDR3: CASARQLLNEKLFF
size: .; V: TRBV5-1; D: .; J: TRBJ2-2; CDR3: CASSPSTFSRTGELFF
size: .; V: TRBV5-5; D: .; J: TRBJ1-2; CDR3: CASSQDSYYGYTF
size: .; V: TRBV9; D: TRBD1; J: TRBJ1-2; CDR3: CASSARRQGGGYTF
size: once; V: TRBV11-2; D: .; J: TRBJ2-4; CDR3: CASSLDRGYIQYF
size: .; V: TRBV7-9; D: TRBD2; J: TRBJ2-7; CDR3: CASRVAGGPSYEQYF
size: .; V: TRBV19; D: .; J: TRBJ1-4; CDR3: CASSMGGFGSREKLFF
size: .; V: TRBV19; D: TRBD1; J: TRBJ1-5; CDR3: CASTDRYSNQPQHF
size: .; V: TRBV11-2; D: .; J: TRBJ2-1; CDR3: CASSSSSSPYNEQFF
size: .; V: TRBV29-1; D: TRBD2; J: TRBJ2-3; CDR3: CSVKKGTSRPDTQYF
size: .; V: TRBV6-6; D: .; J: TRBJ1-2; CDR3: CASGDHSMTDGYTF
size: .; V: TRBV5-6; D: TRBD2; J: TRBJ2-1; CDR3: CASSWTSVGYNEQFF
size: .; V: TRBV11-1; D: .; J: TRBJ2-3; CDR3: CASSLFRGGGTDTQYF
size: .; V: TRBV4-1; D: .; J: TRBJ1-1; CDR3: CASSRRSANMNTEAFF
size: .; V: TRBV4-1; D: TRBD2; J: TRBJ2-3; CDR3: CASSQDTAGGYRTDTQYF
size: once; V: TRBV7-3; D: .; J: TRBJ1-1; CDR3: CASSDKPASWTEAFF
size: .; V: TRBV4-3; D: TRBD2; J: TRBJ2-1; CDR3: CASSQVGSSGSHEQFF